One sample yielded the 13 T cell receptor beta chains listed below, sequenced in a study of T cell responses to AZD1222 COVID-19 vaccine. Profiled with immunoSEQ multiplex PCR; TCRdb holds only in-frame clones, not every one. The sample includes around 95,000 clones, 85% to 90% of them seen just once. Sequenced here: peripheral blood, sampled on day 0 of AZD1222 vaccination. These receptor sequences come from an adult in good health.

DNA for the CDR3: TGTGCCAGCAGTTCGCCCGGGACAGGGAGACGTGGCTACACCTTC. Protein sequence: CASSSPGTGRRGYTF. The V gene is TRBV27, the J gene TRBJ1-2; TRBD1 aligns across 9 bases. Per germline, CDR1 MNHEY and CDR2 SMNVEV (reference sequence). V shed 4 bases and J 7 bases; nucleotides not matched to a gene: 10. This CDR3 comprises 15 residues.

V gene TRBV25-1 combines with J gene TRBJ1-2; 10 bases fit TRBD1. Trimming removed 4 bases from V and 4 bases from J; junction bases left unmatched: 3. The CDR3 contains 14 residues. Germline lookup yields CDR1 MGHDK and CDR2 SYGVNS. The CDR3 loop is CASSAGTGVYGYTF. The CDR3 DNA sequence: TGTGCCAGCAGTGCGGGGACAGGGGTCTATGGCTACACCTTC.

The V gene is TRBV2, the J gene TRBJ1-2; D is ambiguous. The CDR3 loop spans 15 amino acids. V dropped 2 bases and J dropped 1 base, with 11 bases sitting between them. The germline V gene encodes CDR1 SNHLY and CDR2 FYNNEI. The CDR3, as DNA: TGTGCCAGCAGTGAACGTGCATCTGGTAACTATGGCTACACCTTC. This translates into CASSERASGNYGYTF.

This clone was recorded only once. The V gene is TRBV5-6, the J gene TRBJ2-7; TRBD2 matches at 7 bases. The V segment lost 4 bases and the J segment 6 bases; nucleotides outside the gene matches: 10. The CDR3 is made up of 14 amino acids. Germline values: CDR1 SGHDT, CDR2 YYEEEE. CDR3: CASSTARGRGEQYF. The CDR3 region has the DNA TGTGCCAGCAGCACCGCCCGGGGGAGGGGCGAGCAGTACTTC.

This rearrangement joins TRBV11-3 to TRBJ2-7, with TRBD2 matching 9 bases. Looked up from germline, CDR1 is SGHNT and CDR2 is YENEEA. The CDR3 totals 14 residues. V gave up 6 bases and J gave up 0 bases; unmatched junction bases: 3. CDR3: CASRTSGRSYEQYF. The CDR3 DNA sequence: TGTGCCAGCAGGACTAGCGGTCGCTCCTACGAGCAGTACTTC.

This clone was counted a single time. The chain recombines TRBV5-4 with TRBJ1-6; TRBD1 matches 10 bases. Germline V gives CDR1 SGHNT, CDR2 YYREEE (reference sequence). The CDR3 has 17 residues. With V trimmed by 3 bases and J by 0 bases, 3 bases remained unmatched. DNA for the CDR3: TGTGCCAGCAGCTCTCGACAGGGGGCCTCCTATAATTCACCCCTCCACTTT. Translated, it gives CASSSRQGASYNSPLHF.

This CDR3 reads CASRYRGAFTEAFF. The CDR3 DNA is TGTGCCAGCAGATACAGGGGGGCTTTCACTGAAGCTTTCTTT. The chain combines TRBV27 with TRBJ1-1, with 8 bases that match TRBD1. Germline CDR1 reads MNHEY; CDR2 reads SMNVEV (reference sequence). This CDR3 has 14 amino acids. Germline trimming cut 6 bases from V and 4 bases from J; bases unmatched to any gene: 7.

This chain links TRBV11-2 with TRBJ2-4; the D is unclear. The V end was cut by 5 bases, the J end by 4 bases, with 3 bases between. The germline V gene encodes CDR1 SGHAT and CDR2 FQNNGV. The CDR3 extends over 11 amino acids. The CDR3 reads CASSRKNIQYF. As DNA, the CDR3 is TGTGCCAGCAGCCGGAAAAACATTCAGTACTTC.

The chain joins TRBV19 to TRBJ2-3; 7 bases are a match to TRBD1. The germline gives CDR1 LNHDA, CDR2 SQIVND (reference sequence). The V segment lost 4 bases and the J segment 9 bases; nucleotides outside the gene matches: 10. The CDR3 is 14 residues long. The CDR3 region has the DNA TGTGCCAGTAGTACGGACAGGAATGGATACACGCAGTATTTT. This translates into CASSTDRNGYTQYF.

This chain's CDR3 is CASVLLGAGYEQYF. The CDR3 DNA reads as TGTGCCAGCGTCTTGTTGGGGGCGGGCTACGAGCAGTACTTC. This chain uses TRBV6-5 with TRBJ2-7; D perhaps matches TRBD1 (6 bases). CDR1 and CDR2 (germline): MNHEY, SVGAGI. V lost 8 bases and J lost 3, with 17 bases in between. The CDR3 has 14 residues.

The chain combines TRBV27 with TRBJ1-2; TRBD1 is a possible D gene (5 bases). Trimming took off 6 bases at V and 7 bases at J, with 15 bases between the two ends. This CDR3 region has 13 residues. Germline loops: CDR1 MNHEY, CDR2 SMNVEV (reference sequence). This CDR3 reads CASRAGTVSGYTF. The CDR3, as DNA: TGTGCCAGCAGAGCAGGGACCGTCTCTGGCTACACCTTC.

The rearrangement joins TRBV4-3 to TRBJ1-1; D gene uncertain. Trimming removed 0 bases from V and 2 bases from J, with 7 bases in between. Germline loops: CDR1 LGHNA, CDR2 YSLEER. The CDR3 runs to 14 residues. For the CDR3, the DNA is TGCGCCAGCAGCCAAGATATAGGAAACACTGAAGCTTTCTTT. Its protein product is CASSQDIGNTEAFF.

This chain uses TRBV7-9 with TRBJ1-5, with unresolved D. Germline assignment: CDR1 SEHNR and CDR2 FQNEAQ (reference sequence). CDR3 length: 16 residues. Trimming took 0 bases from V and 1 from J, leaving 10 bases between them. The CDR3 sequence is CASSLARGNSNQPQHF. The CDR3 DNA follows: TGTGCCAGCAGCTTAGCGCGCGGGAACAGCAATCAGCCCCAGCATTTT.